This T cell receptor (beta chain) was documented in a study of neoadjuvant anti-PD-1 for oral cavity cancer. Across the study: Patients without progression got a fourth dose around day 43.

Whole-study findings and limits: Higher pretreatment blood Treg/Th17 ratios correlated with higher pretreatment blood and lower post-treatment tumor TCRbeta clonality.

Regarding this clone: The target antigen is unknown.

V was clipped by 3 bases and J by 2 bases; unmatched bases: 7. Germline CDR1 is MGHDK and CDR2 is SYGVNS. This CDR3 is 16 amino acids long. PBMC libraries mostly used approximately 0.5 ug of input genomic DNA, with six replicates per sample. Method: immunoSEQ multiplex PCR; TCRdb's copy keeps in-frame clones and lacks some. The sample records more than 50,000 clones, approximately 79% being singletons. The material sequenced was PBMCs, taken before nivolumab (anti-PD-1) treatment. The sequence was collected from a person aged 35-79 years with oral cavity squamous cell carcinoma. This chain connects TRBV25-1 to TRBJ2-3, with 8 bases aligning to TRBD2. The CDR3 region is CASSDALAGPTDTQYF. Written as DNA, the CDR3 is TGTGCCAGCAGTGATGCCCTAGCGGGCCCCACAGATACGCAGTATTTT.